This passage covers 3 T cell receptor beta chains from one sample sequenced in a study of human T cells and chemical hapten exposure. TCRdb re-called the RACE reads through MiXCR, storing one row per CDR3 protein. The data hold around 190,000 distinct CDR3 sequences, with 20% to 25% observed a single time. As for time point: patch test 1, 2 weeks after DPC sensitization. Indicated treatment: therapeutic diphenylcyclopropenone sensitization with weekly scalp DPC. This material consisted of whole blood, taken in connection with sensitization to the hapten diphenylcyclopropenone (DPC). The receptors were sampled from a woman aged 45-65 years with alopecia areata. Some clones in this sample may be carry-over from other donors' samples.

The chain carries TRBV5-4 and TRBJ2-3; 10 bases fit TRBD2. Trimming took 0 bases from V and 0 from J; bases not matched to a gene: 7. Germline CDR1 is SGHNT and CDR2 is YYREEE (reference sequence). There are 18 residues in the CDR3. The CDR3 DNA reads TGTGCCAGCAGCTTGGCCGGAGCGGGGGGGCCCAGCACAGATACGCAGTATTTT. Its translation is CASSLAGAGGPSTDTQYF.

V usage is TRBV11-2 and J usage is TRBJ2-7, with D possibly being TRBD2 (5 bases). This CDR3 spans 14 amino acids. Trimming cost V 5 bases and J 6 bases, with 17 bases left between them. The germline gives CDR1 SGHAT, CDR2 FQNNGV. The CDR3 sequence is CASSPTTGLGEQYF. In DNA, the CDR3 is TGTGCCAGCAGCCCCACTACGGGGTTAGGCGAGCAGTACTTC.

The V gene is TRBV20-1, the J gene TRBJ2-7, with a weak D call TRBD1 (6 bases). Trimming pared 4 bases from V and 3 bases from J, leaving 13 bases between. The CDR3 has 13 amino acids. Germline CDR1 is DFQATT and CDR2 is SNEGSKA (reference sequence). In DNA, the CDR3 is TGCAGTGCTAATGCGGACAGAGACTACGAGCAGTACTTC. The encoded protein is CSANADRDYEQYF.